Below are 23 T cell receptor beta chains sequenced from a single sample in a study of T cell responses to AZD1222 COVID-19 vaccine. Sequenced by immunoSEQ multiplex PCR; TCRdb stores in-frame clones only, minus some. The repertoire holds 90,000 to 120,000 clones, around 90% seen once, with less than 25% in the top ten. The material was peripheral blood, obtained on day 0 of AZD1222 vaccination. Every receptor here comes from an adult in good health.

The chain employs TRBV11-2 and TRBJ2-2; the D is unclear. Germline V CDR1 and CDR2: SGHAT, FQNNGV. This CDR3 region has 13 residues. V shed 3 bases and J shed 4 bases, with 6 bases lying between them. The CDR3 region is CASSFTRTGELFF. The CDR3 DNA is TGTGCCAGCAGCTTTACCCGCACCGGGGAGCTGTTTTTT.

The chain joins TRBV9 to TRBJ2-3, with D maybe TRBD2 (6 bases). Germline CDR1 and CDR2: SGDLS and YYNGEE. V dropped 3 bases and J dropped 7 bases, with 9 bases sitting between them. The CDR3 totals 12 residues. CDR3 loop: CASSARDYTQYF. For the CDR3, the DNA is TGTGCCAGCAGCGCAAGGGACTATACGCAGTATTTT.

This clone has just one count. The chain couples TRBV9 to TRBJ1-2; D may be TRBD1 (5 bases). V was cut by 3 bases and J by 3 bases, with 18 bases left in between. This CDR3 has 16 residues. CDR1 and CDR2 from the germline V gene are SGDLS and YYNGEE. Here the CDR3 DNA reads TGTGCCAGCAGCGGACGAACCGGGGCACGGGACTATGGCTACACCTTC. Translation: CASSGRTGARDYGYTF.

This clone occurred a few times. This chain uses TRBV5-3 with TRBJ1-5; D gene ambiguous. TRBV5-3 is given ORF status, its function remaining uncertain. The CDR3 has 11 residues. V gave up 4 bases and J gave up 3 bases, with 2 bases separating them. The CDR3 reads CARSPNQPQHF. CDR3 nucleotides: TGTGCCAGAAGCCCCAATCAGCCCCAGCATTTT.

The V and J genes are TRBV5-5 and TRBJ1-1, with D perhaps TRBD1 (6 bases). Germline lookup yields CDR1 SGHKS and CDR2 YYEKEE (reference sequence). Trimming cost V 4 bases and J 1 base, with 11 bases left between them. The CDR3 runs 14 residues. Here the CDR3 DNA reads TGTGCCAGCAGCCCATCGGACAGGAACACTGAAGCTTTCTTT. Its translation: CASSPSDRNTEAFF.

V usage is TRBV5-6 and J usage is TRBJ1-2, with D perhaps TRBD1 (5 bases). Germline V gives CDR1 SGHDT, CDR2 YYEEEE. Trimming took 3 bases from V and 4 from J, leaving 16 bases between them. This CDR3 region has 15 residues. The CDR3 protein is CASSWARGLGYGYTF. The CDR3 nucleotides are TGTGCCAGCAGCTGGGCGAGGGGCTTAGGCTATGGCTACACCTTC. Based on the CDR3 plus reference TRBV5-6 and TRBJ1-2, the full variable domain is DAGVTQSPTHLIKTRGQQVTLRCSPKSGHDTVSWYQQALGQGPQFIFQYYEEEERQRGNFPDRFSGHQFPNYSSELNVNALLLGDSALYLCASSWARGLGYGYTFGSGTRLTVV.

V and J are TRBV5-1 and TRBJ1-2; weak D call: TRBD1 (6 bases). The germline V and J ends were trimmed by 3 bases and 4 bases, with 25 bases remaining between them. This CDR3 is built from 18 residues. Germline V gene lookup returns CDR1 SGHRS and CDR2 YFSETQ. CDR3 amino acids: CASSSSGQPNTYGYGYTF. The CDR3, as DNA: TGCGCCAGCAGCTCAAGCGGACAGCCTAATACTTATGGCTATGGCTACACCTTC.

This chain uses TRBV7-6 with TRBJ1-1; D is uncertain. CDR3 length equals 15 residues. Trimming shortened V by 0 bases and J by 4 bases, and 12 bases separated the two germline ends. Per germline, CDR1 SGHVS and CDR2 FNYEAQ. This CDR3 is CASSLAVGSATEAFF. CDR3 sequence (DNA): TGTGCCAGCAGCTTAGCGGTGGGATCTGCCACTGAAGCTTTCTTT.

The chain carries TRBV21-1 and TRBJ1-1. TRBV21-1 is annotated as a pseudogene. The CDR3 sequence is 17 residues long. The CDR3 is CASSKDNKVIGFTEAFF. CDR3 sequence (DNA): TGTGCCAGCAGCAAAGACAACAAGGTAATCGGATTTACTGAAGCTTTCTTT.

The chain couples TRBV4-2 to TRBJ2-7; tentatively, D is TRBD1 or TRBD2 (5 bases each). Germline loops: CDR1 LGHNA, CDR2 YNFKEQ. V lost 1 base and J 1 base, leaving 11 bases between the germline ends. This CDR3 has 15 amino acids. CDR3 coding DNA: TGTGCCAGCAGCCAAGGGGGGAGCGATTCCTACGAGCAGTACTTC. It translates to CASSQGGSDSYEQYF.

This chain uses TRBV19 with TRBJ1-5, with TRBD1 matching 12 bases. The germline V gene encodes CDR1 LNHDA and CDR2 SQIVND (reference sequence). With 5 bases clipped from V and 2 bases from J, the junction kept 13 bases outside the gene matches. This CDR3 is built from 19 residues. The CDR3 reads CASSSSSGTGGAGNQPQHF. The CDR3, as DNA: TGTGCCAGTAGTTCGAGCTCCGGGACAGGGGGCGCCGGCAATCAGCCCCAGCATTTT.

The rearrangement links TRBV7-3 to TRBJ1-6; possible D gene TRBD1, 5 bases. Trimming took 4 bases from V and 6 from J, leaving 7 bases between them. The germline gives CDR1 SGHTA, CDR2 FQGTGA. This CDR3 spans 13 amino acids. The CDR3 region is CASSSDTNSPLHF. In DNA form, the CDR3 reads TGTGCCAGCAGCTCGGACACTAATTCACCCCTCCACTTT.

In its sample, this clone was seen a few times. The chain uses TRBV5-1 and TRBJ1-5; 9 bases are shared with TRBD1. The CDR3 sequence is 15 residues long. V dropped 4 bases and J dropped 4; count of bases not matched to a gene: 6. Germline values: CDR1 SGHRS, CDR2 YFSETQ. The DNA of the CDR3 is TGCGCCAGCAGCCCGACAGGGGGAGTAAATCAGCCCCAGCATTTT. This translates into CASSPTGGVNQPQHF.

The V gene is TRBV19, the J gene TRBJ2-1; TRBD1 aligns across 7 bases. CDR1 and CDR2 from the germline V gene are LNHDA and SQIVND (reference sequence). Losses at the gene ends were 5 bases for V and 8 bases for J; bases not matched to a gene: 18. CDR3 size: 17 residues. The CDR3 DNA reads TGTGCCAGTAGTGCAATCCGACTCGACAGGGAGTTGGATGAGCAGTTCTTC. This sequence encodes CASSAIRLDRELDEQFF.

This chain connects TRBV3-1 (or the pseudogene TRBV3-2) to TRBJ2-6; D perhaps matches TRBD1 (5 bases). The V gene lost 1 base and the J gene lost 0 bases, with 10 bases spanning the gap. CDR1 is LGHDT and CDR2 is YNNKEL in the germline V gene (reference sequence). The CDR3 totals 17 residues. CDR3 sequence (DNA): TGTGCCAGCAGCCAAGTGGGGCGGCTCTCTGGGGCCAACGTCCTGACTTTC. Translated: CASSQVGRLSGANVLTF.

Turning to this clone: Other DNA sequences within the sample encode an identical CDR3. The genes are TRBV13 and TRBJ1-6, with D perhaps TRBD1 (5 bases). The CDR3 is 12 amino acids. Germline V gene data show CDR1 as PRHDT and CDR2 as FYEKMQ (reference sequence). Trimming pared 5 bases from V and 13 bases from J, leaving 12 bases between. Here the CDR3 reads CASSLRGSPLHF. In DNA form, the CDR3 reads TGTGCCAGCAGCCTCCGGGGGTCGCCCCTCCACTTT.

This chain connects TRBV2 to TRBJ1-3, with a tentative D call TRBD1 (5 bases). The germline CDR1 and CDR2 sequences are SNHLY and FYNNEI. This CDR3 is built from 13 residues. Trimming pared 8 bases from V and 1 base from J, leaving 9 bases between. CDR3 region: CASFQGSGNTIYF. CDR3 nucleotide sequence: TGTGCCAGCTTTCAGGGTTCTGGAAACACCATATATTTT.

The CDR3 coding sequence is TGTGCCAGTAGTATAGTTTTCCAGGGTAGGTCGTTCTTC. This sequence encodes CASSIVFQGRSFF. V gene TRBV19 combines with J gene TRBJ2-1; TRBD1 might be the D (5 bases). V was trimmed by 1 base and J by 15 bases, leaving 16 bases between them. Per the germline V gene, CDR1 is LNHDA and CDR2 is SQIVND (reference sequence). CDR3 length: 13 amino acids.

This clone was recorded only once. The CDR3 sequence: CASSYSSNSPLHF. DNA for the CDR3: TGTGCCAGCAGTTACTCCTCAAATTCACCCCTCCACTTT. The genes are TRBV6-2 or TRBV6-3 and TRBJ1-6; D gene uncertain. The CDR3 covers 13 residues. Germline V gives CDR1 MNHEY, CDR2 SVGEGT. Trimming cost V 0 bases and J 7 bases, with 4 bases left between them.

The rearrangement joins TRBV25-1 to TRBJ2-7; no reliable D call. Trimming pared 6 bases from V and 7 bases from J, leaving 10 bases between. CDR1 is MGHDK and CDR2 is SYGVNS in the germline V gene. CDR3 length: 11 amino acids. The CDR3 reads CASSLHREQYF. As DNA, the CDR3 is TGTGCCAGCAGCCTTCACCGAGAGCAGTACTTC.

The DNA for the CDR3 is TGTGCCAGCAGGGAGTACCGGGATACGGATACGCAGTATTTT. Translation gives CASREYRDTDTQYF. V usage is TRBV6-5 and J usage is TRBJ2-3; tentative D call: TRBD2 (5 bases). V was clipped by 6 bases and J by 6 bases, with 16 bases between them. CDR1 is MNHEY, CDR2 SVGAGI, per germline. This CDR3 region has 14 residues.

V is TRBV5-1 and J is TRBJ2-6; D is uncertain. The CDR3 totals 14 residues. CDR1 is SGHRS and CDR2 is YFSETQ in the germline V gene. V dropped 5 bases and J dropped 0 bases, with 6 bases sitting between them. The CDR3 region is CASRPSSGANVLTF. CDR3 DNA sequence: TGCGCCAGCAGACCAAGCTCTGGGGCCAACGTCCTGACTTTC.

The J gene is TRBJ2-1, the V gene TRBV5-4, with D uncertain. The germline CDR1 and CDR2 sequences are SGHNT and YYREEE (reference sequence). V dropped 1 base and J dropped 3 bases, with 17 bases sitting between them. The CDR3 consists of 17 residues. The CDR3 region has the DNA TGTGCCAGCAGCTTGTCGCAGAGAGTTAACATCTACAATGAGCAGTTCTTC. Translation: CASSLSQRVNIYNEQFF. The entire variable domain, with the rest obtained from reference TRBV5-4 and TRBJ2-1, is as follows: ETGVTQSPTHLIKTRGQQVTLRCSSQSGHNTVSWYQQALGQGPQFIFQYYREEENGRGNFPPRFSGLQFPNYSSELNVNALELDDSALYLCASSLSQRVNIYNEQFFGPGTRLTVL.